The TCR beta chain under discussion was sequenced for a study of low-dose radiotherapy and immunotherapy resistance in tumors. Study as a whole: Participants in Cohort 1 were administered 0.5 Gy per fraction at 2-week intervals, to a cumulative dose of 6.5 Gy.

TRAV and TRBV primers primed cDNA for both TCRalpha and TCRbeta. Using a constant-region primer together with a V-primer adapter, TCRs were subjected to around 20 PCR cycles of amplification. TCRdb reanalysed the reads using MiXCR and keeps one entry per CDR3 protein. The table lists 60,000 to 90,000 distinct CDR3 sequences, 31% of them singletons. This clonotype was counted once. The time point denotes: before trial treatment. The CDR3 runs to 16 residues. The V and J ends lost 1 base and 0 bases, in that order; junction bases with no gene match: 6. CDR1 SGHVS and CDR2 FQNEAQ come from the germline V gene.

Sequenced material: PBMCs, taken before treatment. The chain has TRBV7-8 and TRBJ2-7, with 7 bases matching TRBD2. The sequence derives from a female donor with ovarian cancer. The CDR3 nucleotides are TGTGCCAGCAGCTTAGAGGTGGCGGGGGTCTCCTACGAGCAGTACTTC. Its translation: CASSLEVAGVSYEQYF.